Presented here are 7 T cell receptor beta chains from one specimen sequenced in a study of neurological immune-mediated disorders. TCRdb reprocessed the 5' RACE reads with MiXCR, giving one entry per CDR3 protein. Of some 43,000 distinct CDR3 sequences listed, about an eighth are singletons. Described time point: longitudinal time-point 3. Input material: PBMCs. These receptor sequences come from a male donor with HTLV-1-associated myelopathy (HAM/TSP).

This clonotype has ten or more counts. This chain's CDR3 is CASSTRGVGETQYF. CDR3 DNA: TGCGCCAGCAGCACTAGAGGGGTCGGGGAGACCCAGTACTTC. This chain uses TRBV5-1 with TRBJ2-5, with D perhaps TRBD1 or TRBD2 (5 bases each). The CDR3 contains 14 residues. CDR1 SGHRS and CDR2 YFSETQ come from the germline V gene. V lost 4 bases and J lost 5, with 15 bases in between.

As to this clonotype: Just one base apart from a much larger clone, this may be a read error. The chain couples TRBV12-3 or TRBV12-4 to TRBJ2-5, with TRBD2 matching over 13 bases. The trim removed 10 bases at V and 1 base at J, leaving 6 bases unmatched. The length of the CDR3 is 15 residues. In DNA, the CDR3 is TGTGCCATCAGCAGACTAGCGGGGGGCCAAGAGACCCAGTACTTC. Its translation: CAISRLAGGQETQYF.

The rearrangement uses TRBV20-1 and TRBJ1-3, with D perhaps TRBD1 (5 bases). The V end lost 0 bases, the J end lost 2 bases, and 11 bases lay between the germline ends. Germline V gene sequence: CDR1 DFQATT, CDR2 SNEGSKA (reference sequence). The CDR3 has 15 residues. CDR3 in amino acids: CSARDSGGAGNTIYF. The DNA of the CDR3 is TGCAGTGCTAGAGATTCGGGAGGGGCTGGAAACACCATATATTTT.

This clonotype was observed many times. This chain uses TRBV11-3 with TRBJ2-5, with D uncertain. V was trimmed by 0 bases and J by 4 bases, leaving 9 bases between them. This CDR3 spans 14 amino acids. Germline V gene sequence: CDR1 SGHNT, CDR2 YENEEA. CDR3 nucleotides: TGTGCCAGCAGCTTAGATGGTCCAGGAGAGACCCAGTACTTC. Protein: CASSLDGPGETQYF.

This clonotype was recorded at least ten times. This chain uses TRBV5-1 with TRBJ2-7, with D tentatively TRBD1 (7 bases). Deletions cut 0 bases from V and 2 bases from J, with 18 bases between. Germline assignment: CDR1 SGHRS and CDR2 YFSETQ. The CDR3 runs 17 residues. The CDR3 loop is CASSLAGDSRSAYEQYF. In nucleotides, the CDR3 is TGCGCCAGCAGCTTGGCGGGGGACAGCCGATCCGCCTACGAGCAGTACTTC.

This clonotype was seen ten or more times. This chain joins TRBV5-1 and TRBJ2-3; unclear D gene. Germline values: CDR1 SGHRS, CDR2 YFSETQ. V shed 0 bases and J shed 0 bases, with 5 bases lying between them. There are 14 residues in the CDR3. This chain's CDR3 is CASSLGASTDTQYF. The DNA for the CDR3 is TGCGCCAGCAGCTTGGGGGCCAGCACAGATACGCAGTATTTT.

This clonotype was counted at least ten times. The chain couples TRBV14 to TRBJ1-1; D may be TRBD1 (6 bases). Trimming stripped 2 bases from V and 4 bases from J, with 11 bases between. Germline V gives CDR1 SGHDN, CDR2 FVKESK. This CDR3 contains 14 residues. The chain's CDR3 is CASSQSVTGTEAFF. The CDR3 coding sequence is TGTGCCAGCAGCCAATCCGTGACAGGCACTGAAGCTTTCTTT.